These 12 T cell receptor beta chains share one sample of origin, sequenced in a study of T-cell reconstitution after alpha-beta-depleted transplantation in children. Unique molecular identifiers were used in preparing the TCRbeta library. TCRdb re-derived calls from the PCR reads in MiXCR, one entry per CDR3 protein. The table records roughly 300,000 distinct CDR3 sequences, 11% of them present only once. The sequencing used peripheral blood, collected 180 days after TCRalphabeta/CD19-depleted stem cell transplant. All receptors come from a male patient aged 2-10 years who had a stem cell transplant for chronic granulomatous disease, so the T cells may come from the graft donor.

This clonotype was seen many times. The rearrangement uses TRBV27 and TRBJ2-1; TRBD1 agrees at 9 bases. The CDR3 is 14 residues long. The V gene end was trimmed by 6 bases and the J gene end by 8 bases; junction bases not matched to a gene: 8. The germline V gene encodes CDR1 MNHEY and CDR2 SMNVEV (reference sequence). CDR3 in amino acids: CASSGQGTTDEQFF. Here the CDR3 DNA reads TGTGCCAGCAGCGGACAGGGGACGACGGATGAGCAGTTCTTC.

This clonotype was counted many times. The chain has TRBV7-2 and TRBJ2-6, with D possibly TRBD2 on 5 matching bases. The germline CDR1 and CDR2 sequences are SGHTA and FQGNSA. The length of the CDR3 is 16 residues. V was pared by 5 bases and J by 2 bases, with 13 bases between. This chain's CDR3 is CASSPEGSAGANVLTF. The CDR3 region has the DNA TGTGCCAGCAGCCCAGAGGGATCCGCTGGGGCCAACGTCCTGACTTTC.

This clonotype was counted at least ten times. The chain is built from TRBV5-1 and TRBJ2-7, with D possibly being TRBD2 (6 bases). The CDR3 is 15 residues long. From germline, CDR1 is SGHRS and CDR2 YFSETQ. The germline V and J ends were trimmed by 0 bases and 5 bases, with 15 bases remaining between them. The CDR3: CASSLGASAPNEQYF. CDR3 in DNA: TGCGCCAGCAGCTTGGGGGCTAGCGCCCCTAACGAGCAGTACTTC.

This clonotype appeared many times. The chain combines TRBV5-1 with TRBJ2-1; 9 bases align to TRBD2. Per the germline V gene, CDR1 is SGHRS and CDR2 is YFSETQ. The CDR3 extends over 15 amino acids. J was trimmed by 7 bases and V by 2 bases; bases with no gene match: 7. DNA for the CDR3: TGCGCCAGCAGCTTTCTTAGCGGGAGAAAGAATGAGCAGTTCTTC. Protein: CASSFLSGRKNEQFF. Based on the CDR3 plus reference TRBV5-1 and TRBJ2-1, the full variable domain is KAGVTQTPRYLIKTRGQQVTLSCSPISGHRSVSWYQQTPGQGLQFLFEYFSETQRNKGNFPGRFSGRQFSNSRSEMNVSTLELGDSALYLCASSFLSGRKNEQFFGPGTRLTVL.

This clonotype was observed at least ten times. This sequence joins TRBV11-2 and TRBJ2-5, with TRBD2 matching 7 bases. There are 11 residues in the CDR3. V dropped 9 bases and J dropped 5; count of bases not matched to a gene: 3. Germline-derived CDR1 and CDR2 are SGHAT and FQNNGV. CDR3 protein: CASRGDETQYF. The CDR3 DNA reads as TGTGCCAGTCGGGGGGACGAGACCCAGTACTTC.

This clonotype was seen repeatedly, ten times or more. The V gene is TRBV11-3, the J gene TRBJ2-1; 8 nucleotides line up with TRBD2. Germline-derived CDR1 and CDR2 are SGHNT and YENEEA. This CDR3 spans 15 amino acids. Trimming cost V 5 bases and J 5 bases; bases outside gene matches: 8. The DNA for the CDR3 is TGTGCCAGCAGCATGAGCGGGAGAAACAACAATGAGCAGTTCTTC. As protein: CASSMSGRNNNEQFF.

This clonotype occurred many times. The chain recombines TRBV29-1 with TRBJ2-5; maybe TRBD1 (6 bases). V was shortened by 0 bases and J by 5 bases, with 13 bases between the two germline ends. The CDR3 is 14 amino acids. Germline values: CDR1 SQVTM, CDR2 ANQGSEA. CDR3 coding DNA: TGCAGCGTTGAAGATGAGTGGGGGCTGGAGACCCAGTACTTC. Amino acids: CSVEDEWGLETQYF.

Regarding this clonotype: Being one base from a much bigger clone, this may be a read error. The rearrangement links TRBV5-5 to TRBJ2-5; TRBD2 matches 15 bases. The CDR3 consists of 16 residues. Germline V lookup: CDR1 SGHKS, CDR2 YYEKEE (reference sequence). This CDR3 is CANSPGLAGGQETQYF. In nucleotides, the CDR3 is TGTGCCAACAGCCCCGGACTAGCGGGGGGGCAGGAGACCCAGTACTTC.

This clonotype has a count of ten or more. The V and J genes are TRBV5-1 and TRBJ2-7; 11 bases match TRBD2. The CDR3 is 15 residues long. The junction had 3 bases not matched to a gene; V was cut back by 2 bases and J by 2 bases. Germline values: CDR1 SGHRS, CDR2 YFSETQ. As DNA, the CDR3 is TGCGCCAGCAGCTTACTAGCGGGAGACACCTACGAGCAGTACTTC. It specifies CASSLLAGDTYEQYF.

This clonotype was counted ten times or more. The chain carries TRBV29-1 and TRBJ2-3; no firm D call. CDR3 length: 11 residues. V dropped 7 bases and J dropped 1 base, with 6 bases sitting between them. The germline CDR1 and CDR2 sequences are SQVTM and ANQGSEA. The CDR3 region is CSGTRTDTQYF. The CDR3 DNA reads TGCAGCGGGACGCGCACAGATACGCAGTATTTT.

This clonotype was counted ten times or more. This chain uses TRBV28 with TRBJ1-5, with no clear D. Germline assignment: CDR1 MDHEN and CDR2 SYDVKM. Trimming took 1 base from V and 6 from J, leaving 4 bases between them. The CDR3 has 12 amino acids. The CDR3 is CASSLYRQPQHF. The CDR3 DNA reads as TGTGCCAGCAGTTTATATCGTCAGCCCCAGCATTTT.

This clonotype was detected once. A much more abundant neighbour one base away suggests this may be a read error. J is TRBJ1-5 and V is TRBV28; no clear D. The CDR3 covers 15 residues. In germline, CDR1 is MDHEN, CDR2 SYDVKM. CDR3 nucleotide sequence: TGTGCCTGCAGTTTTTACGGACTGGTCAATCAGCCCCAGCATTTT. Translating gives CACSFYGLVNQPQHF.